A selection of T cell receptor beta chains follows, all from one sample in a study of early T cells in non-severe SARS-CoV-2 infection. From the 5' RACE reads, TCRdb called clonotypes with MiXCR, one entry per CDR3 protein. The data show 75,000 to 80,000 distinct CDR3 sequences, 11% seen once. Sample: whole blood, taken at baseline. All receptors derive from an adult who was a healthcare worker with PCR-confirmed SARS-CoV-2 infection or an uninfected control (not recorded which). CDR3s include the opening cysteine and the closing phenylalanine or tryptophan. A D gene is named only where the DNA matches it firmly. Size tells how often a clone was seen (once, few, many) or the class of an expanded clone, and some rows leave it out.

D gene	clone size	J gene	V gene	CDR3 protein	CDR3 DNA
.	few	TRBJ1-2	TRBV2	CASSLTVSYTF	TGTGCCAGCAGCCTGACAGTTAGCTACACCTTC
.	.	TRBJ1-3	TRBV5-1	CASSPRTGSGNTIYF	TGCGCCAGCAGCCCGAGGACTGGCTCTGGAAACACCATATATTTT
.	.	TRBJ1-1	TRBV12-3/TRBV12-4	CASKNTEAFF	TGTGCCAGCAAGAACACTGAAGCTTTCTTT
.	once	TRBJ2-7	TRBV28	CAVEGRGSSYEQYF	TGTGCCGTGGAGGGCCGAGGTAGCTCCTACGAGCAGTACTTC
TRBD1	many	TRBJ2-1	TRBV7-6	CASSRLGQGAVNEQFF	TGTGCCAGCAGCCGCTTGGGACAGGGGGCCGTTAATGAGCAGTTCTTC
.	many	TRBJ1-2	TRBV7-2	CASSLTVNYGYTF	TGTGCCAGCAGTCTAACGGTTAACTATGGCTACACCTTC
TRBD2	once	TRBJ2-3	TRBV20-1	CSAPKASGGITDTQYF	TGCAGTGCCCCCAAAGCCAGCGGGGGGATCACAGATACGCAGTATTTT
.	many	TRBJ2-3	TRBV7-3	CASSLSRGTDTQYF	TGTGCCAGCAGCTTAAGTCGGGGAACAGATACGCAGTATTTT
.	.	TRBJ2-7	TRBV12-3/TRBV12-4	CASSLREVHVYEQYF	TGTGCCAGCAGTTTAAGGGAGGTACACGTCTACGAGCAGTACTTC
.	many	TRBJ1-5	TRBV7-9	CASSLYNQPQHF	TGTGCCAGCAGTTTATACAATCAGCCCCAGCATTTT
.	few	TRBJ2-5	TRBV10-3	CAISVGPKETQYF	TGTGCCATCAGTGTGGGTCCTAAAGAGACCCAGTACTTC
.	.	TRBJ1-2	TRBV11-2	CASSLSQVLSYGYTF	TGTGCCAGCAGCTTAAGCCAGGTCCTCTCCTATGGCTACACCTTC
TRBD1	.	TRBJ1-1	TRBV5-4	CASSLPGQVSEAFF	TGTGCCAGCAGCTTGCCGGGACAGGTCTCCGAAGCTTTCTTT
.	medium-sized	TRBJ2-7	TRBV28	CASSFVGYEQYF	TGTGCCAGCAGTTTTGTAGGGTACGAGCAGTACTTC
.	.	TRBJ1-1	TRBV5-6	CASSRKWIGAETFF	TGTGCCAGCAGTCGAAAGTGGATAGGCGCTGAAACTTTCTTT
.	.	TRBJ1-1	TRBV30	CAWSLMSTEAFF	TGTGCCTGGAGTTTGATGAGCACTGAAGCTTTCTTT
TRBD2	few	TRBJ2-3	TRBV9	CASSVAAGVTDTQYF	TGTGCCAGCAGCGTAGCTGCGGGGGTCACAGATACGCAGTATTTT
.	once	TRBJ1-5	TRBV7-9	CASTVINQPQHF	TGTGCCAGCACCGTTATAAATCAGCCCCAGCATTTT
TRBD1	few	TRBJ1-1	TRBV20-1	CSATRGLVGTEAFF	TGCAGTGCTACCAGGGGGCTGGTTGGGACTGAAGCTTTCTTT
TRBD1	many	TRBJ1-2	TRBV11-2	CASSRDSYNYGYTF	TGTGCCAGCAGCCGGGACAGCTATAACTATGGCTACACCTTC
.	few	TRBJ1-1	TRBV6-5	CASSYFQRDTEAFF	TGTGCCAGCAGTTACTTTCAACGCGACACTGAAGCTTTCTTT
TRBD1	many	TRBJ2-4	TRBV12-3/TRBV12-4	CASSPGTGLIQYF	TGTGCCAGCAGCCCCGGGACAGGGCTTATTCAGTACTTC
TRBD1	many	TRBJ1-2	TRBV7-9	CASRQGGAYGYTF	TGTGCCAGCAGACAGGGGGGAGCCTATGGCTACACCTTC
TRBD1	.	TRBJ1-2	TRBV28	CASSRGTAVYGYTF	TGTGCCAGCAGTCGGGGGACAGCCGTCTATGGCTACACCTTC
.	.	TRBJ2-1	TRBV19	CASSGSFLGNEQFF	TGTGCCAGTAGTGGTTCGTTCTTAGGGAATGAGCAGTTCTTC
.	.	TRBJ2-3	TRBV21-1	CASSEGRTKNSTDTQYF	TGTGCCAGCAGCGAGGGACGGACTAAAAATAGCACAGATACGCAGTATTTT
.	.	TRBJ1-4	TRBV25-1	CASSVQGLEEKLFF	TGTGCCAGCAGTGTCCAGGGGTTGGAAGAAAAACTGTTTTTT
.	few	TRBJ2-7	TRBV6-1	CASSESGLPRAYEQYF	TGTGCCAGCAGTGAATCTGGCCTGCCACGGGCCTACGAGCAGTACTTC
.	few	TRBJ2-2	TRBV6-1	CASSRIRGTGELFF	TGTGCCAGCAGTAGAATCAGGGGCACCGGGGAGCTGTTTTTT
TRBD1	.	TRBJ1-1	TRBV13	CASSLKQGANTEAFF	TGTGCCAGCAGCTTAAAACAGGGGGCGAACACTGAAGCTTTCTTT
TRBD2	many	TRBJ2-3	TRBV10-3	CAISESGGGVQYF	TGTGCCATCAGTGAGTCAGGCGGGGGGGTGCAGTATTTT
.	many	TRBJ2-3	TRBV7-9	CASSSPSEVTDTQYF	TGTGCCAGCAGTTCTCCATCGGAGGTCACAGATACGCAGTATTTT
.	few	TRBJ1-2	TRBV6-2/TRBV6-3	CASSYGTTGKRNYGYTF	TGTGCCAGCAGTTACGGGACTACAGGGAAGCGGAACTATGGCTACACCTTC
.	many	TRBJ2-5	TRBV20-1	CSARRVGLETQYF	TGCAGTGCTCGGCGGGTCGGGCTGGAGACCCAGTACTTC
.	many	TRBJ2-7	TRBV20-1	CSARDQAGVNEQYF	TGCAGTGCTAGAGATCAGGCAGGGGTAAACGAGCAGTACTTC
.	.	TRBJ2-5	TRBV29-1	CSVASAQETQYF	TGCAGCGTTGCTTCCGCCCAAGAGACCCAGTACTTC
.	many	TRBJ1-2	TRBV7-9	CASSIGGATFGYTF	TGTGCCAGCAGCATTGGGGGGGCGACCTTTGGCTACACCTTC
TRBD2	few	TRBJ2-7	TRBV20-1	CSARVRAGAYEQYF	TGCAGTGCTAGAGTCAGGGCGGGGGCCTACGAGCAGTACTTC
.	few	TRBJ1-1	TRBV12-3/TRBV12-4	CASSLRKVGTEAFF	TGTGCCAGCAGTTTACGGAAGGTGGGCACTGAAGCTTTCTTT
.	.	TRBJ2-2	TRBV7-6	CASSRGSTGELFF	TGTGCCAGCAGCCGGGGCAGCACCGGGGAGCTGTTTTTT
.	many	TRBJ1-6	TRBV5-6	CASSADRYNSPLHF	TGTGCCAGCAGCGCAGACAGGTATAATTCACCCCTCCACTTT
.	few	TRBJ1-6	TRBV6-6	CATRGGVNSPLHF	TGTGCCACCCGAGGGGGGGTTAATTCACCCCTCCACTTT
.	many	TRBJ1-1	TRBV12-3/TRBV12-4	CASSSRDTLGTEAFF	TGTGCCAGCAGTTCCCGGGACACCCTGGGCACTGAAGCTTTCTTT
.	.	TRBJ1-1	TRBV29-1	CSVDVTGDTEAFF	TGCAGCGTTGACGTTACGGGGGACACTGAAGCTTTCTTT
TRBD2	.	TRBJ2-5	TRBV7-2	CASSQGLATETQYF	TGTGCCAGCAGCCAGGGACTAGCTACAGAGACCCAGTACTTC
.	many	TRBJ2-1	TRBV28	CASKARVNEQFF	TGTGCCAGCAAGGCCAGAGTTAATGAGCAGTTCTTC
TRBD1	few	TRBJ1-2	TRBV7-2	CATGRDRVPYGYTF	TGTGCCACTGGCCGGGACAGGGTTCCTTATGGCTACACCTTC
.	.	TRBJ1-1	TRBV11-2	CASSAYRGTEAFF	TGTGCCAGCAGCGCTTATAGGGGGACTGAAGCTTTCTTT
.	few	TRBJ2-5	TRBV7-6	CASTLELAALGETQYF	TGTGCCAGCACCCTAGAGTTGGCGGCCCTGGGGGAGACCCAGTACTTC
.	many	TRBJ2-7	TRBV7-9	CASSLAFPGFYEQYF	TGTGCCAGCAGCTTAGCTTTTCCCGGATTCTACGAGCAGTACTTC
TRBD1	.	TRBJ1-1	TRBV6-6	CASSYIPRGQGDTEAFF	TGTGCCAGCAGTTACATCCCACGGGGTCAGGGGGACACTGAAGCTTTCTTT
.	few	TRBJ1-3	TRBV7-7	CASSPGRDSGNTIYF	TGTGCCAGCAGCCCCGGCCGGGACTCTGGAAACACCATATATTTT
.	.	TRBJ1-2	TRBV24-1	CATSDRTYFSGELKNYGYTF	TGTGCCACCAGTGACCGAACCTACTTCTCAGGGGAGTTGAAAAACTATGGCTACACCTTC
TRBD2	.	TRBJ2-5	TRBV3-1	CASSQVAGGQETQYF	TGTGCCAGCAGCCAAGTAGCGGGGGGCCAAGAGACCCAGTACTTC
.	many	TRBJ1-2	TRBV21-1	CASSKEEEGARGYTF	TGTGCCAGCAGCAAAGAGGAGGAAGGGGCGCGTGGCTACACCTTC
.	many	TRBJ1-1	TRBV29-1	CSATEQGGTEAFF	TGCAGCGCGACCGAACAGGGAGGGACTGAAGCTTTCTTT